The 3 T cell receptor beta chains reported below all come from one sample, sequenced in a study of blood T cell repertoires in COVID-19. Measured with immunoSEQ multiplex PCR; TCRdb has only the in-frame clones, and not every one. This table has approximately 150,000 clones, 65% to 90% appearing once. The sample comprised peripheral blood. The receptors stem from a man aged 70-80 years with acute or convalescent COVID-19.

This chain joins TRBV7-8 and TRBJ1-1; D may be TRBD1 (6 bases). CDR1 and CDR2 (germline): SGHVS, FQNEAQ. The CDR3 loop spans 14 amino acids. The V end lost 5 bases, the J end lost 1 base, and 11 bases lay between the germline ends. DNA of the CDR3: TGTGCCAGCAGCCCGGGACATCAGAACACTGAAGCTTTCTTT. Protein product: CASSPGHQNTEAFF.

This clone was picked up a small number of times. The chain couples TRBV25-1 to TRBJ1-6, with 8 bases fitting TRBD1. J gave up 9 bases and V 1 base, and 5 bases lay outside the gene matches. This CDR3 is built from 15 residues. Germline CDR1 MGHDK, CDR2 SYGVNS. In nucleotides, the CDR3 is TGTGCCAGCAGTGAATCGGAGACAGGGGTTTCACCCCTCCACTTT. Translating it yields CASSESETGVSPLHF.

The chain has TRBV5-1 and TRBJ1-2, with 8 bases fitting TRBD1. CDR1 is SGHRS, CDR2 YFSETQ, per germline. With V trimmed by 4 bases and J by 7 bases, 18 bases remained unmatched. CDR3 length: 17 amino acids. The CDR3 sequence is CASSTRAPGQEGFGYTF. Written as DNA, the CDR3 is TGCGCCAGCAGCACCAGGGCCCCGGGACAGGAAGGGTTTGGCTACACCTTC.